This TCR beta chain was identified during a study of T cell repertoires in cytomegalovirus infection. This clonotype was found many times. TCRdb called the reads again in MiXCR, with one record for every CDR3 protein. The sample lists 510,000 or so distinct CDR3 sequences, around a quarter occurring once. CDR3 length: 17 amino acids. Germline V CDR1 and CDR2: SGHTA, FQGNSA. V was clipped by 1 base and J by 4 bases; unmatched bases: 8. Input material: PBMCs. The V gene is TRBV7-2, the J gene TRBJ2-3; 10 bases are shared with TRBD2. This clonotype originated in a human donor in good health (CMV status not recorded). Some clones in this sample may be carry-over from other donors' samples. The chain's CDR3 is CASSLEPSGSVPDTQYF. The CDR3 bases are TGTGCCAGCAGCTTAGAGCCTAGCGGGAGTGTCCCAGATACGCAGTATTTT.